A selection of T cell receptor beta chains follows, all from one sample in a study of CD4 T cells in relation to SARS-CoV-2 and coronaviruses. TCRdb keeps only in-frame clones here, not all; method: immunoSEQ multiplex PCR. The data hold some 20,000 clones, with around 80% observed a single time. Their specific antigens are unknown. Source material: CD4+ T cells from PBMCs, cultured in vitro. The receptors were sampled from a human donor in good health. Both conserved end residues are part of each CDR3. The D gene is left open where the match is weak. Clone size is not always given. Where it is, it says once, few, many or a class for expanded clones.

v_call,d_call,clone_size,j_call,cdr3_nt,cdr3_aa
TRBV6-4,TRBD2,.,TRBJ2-2,TGTGCCAGCAGTGAGTTAGCGGGATCCCTCGGGGAGCTGTTTTTT,CASSELAGSLGELFF
TRBV7-9,.,.,TRBJ2-7,TGTGCCAGCAGCGTACCCCGGGGCGGCGGAAGCTCCTACGAGCAGTACTTC,CASSVPRGGGSSYEQYF
TRBV18,TRBD2,.,TRBJ2-1,TGTGCCAGCTCACCTGATATTAGCGGGAGTTTGGGTGAGCAGTTCTTC,CASSPDISGSLGEQFF
TRBV11-2,TRBD1,few,TRBJ1-2,TGTGCCAGCACGCCACCCGCCGGGACCAGGGGGGCGTACTATGGCTACACCTTC,CASTPPAGTRGAYYGYTF
TRBV5-1,TRBD2,once,TRBJ2-7,TGCGCCAGCAGCTTGGGGGGACTAGCGGGAGCTCTCGAGCAGTACTTC,CASSLGGLAGALEQYF
TRBV3-1/TRBV3-2,.,.,TRBJ2-3,TGTGCCAGCAGCCATGGAACAGATACGCAGTATTTT,CASSHGTDTQYF
TRBV2,TRBD2,.,TRBJ2-7,TGTGCCAGCATTTCGGGACTAGTGAGTGCCCCCTCCGAGCAGTACTTC,CASISGLVSAPSEQYF
TRBV9,.,few,TRBJ1-3,TGTGCCAGCAGCGTAGACATCGGAAACACCATATATTTT,CASSVDIGNTIYF
TRBV30,TRBD1,.,TRBJ1-4,TGTGCCTGGAGTGTACATAGGGGGCGTGAAAAACTGTTTTTT,CAWSVHRGREKLFF
TRBV7-2,TRBD2,.,TRBJ2-2,TGTGCCAGCAGCTTAGGACTAGCGGGAGGAAGCACCGGGGAGCTGTTTTTT,CASSLGLAGGSTGELFF
TRBV12-3/TRBV12-4,.,.,TRBJ1-2,TGTGCCAGCAGTTTAGGAGACTGGTATGGCTACACCTTC,CASSLGDWYGYTF
TRBV6-5,.,.,TRBJ2-3,TGTGCCAGCAGTTACTGGTTAGGAGATACGCAGTATTTT,CASSYWLGDTQYF
TRBV5-1,TRBD1,.,TRBJ2-2,TGCGCCAGCAGCTTGATGACAGGGGACACCGGGGAGCTGTTTTTT,CASSLMTGDTGELFF
TRBV29-1,.,.,TRBJ2-5,TGCAGCGTTGATCTGGGAATAAAAGAGACCCAGTACTTC,CSVDLGIKETQYF
TRBV5-1,TRBD2,.,TRBJ2-5,TGCGCCAGCAGCTTGGTTCGACTAGCGGGAGGCATGCAAGAGACCCAGTACTTC,CASSLVRLAGGMQETQYF
TRBV5-6,TRBD2,.,TRBJ2-7,TGTGCCAGCAGTGCGGTAGCGGGAGGCAAATACGAGCAGTACTTC,CASSAVAGGKYEQYF
TRBV19,TRBD1,.,TRBJ2-7,TGTGCCAGTAGTGTACGACAGGGAACCTACGAGCAGTACTTC,CASSVRQGTYEQYF
TRBV6-4,.,.,TRBJ1-1,TGTGCCAGCAGAGCCACAGGGTCGTACACTGAAGCTTTCTTT,CASRATGSYTEAFF
TRBV6-4,.,few,TRBJ1-1,TGTGCCAGCAGCCATACAGAGGAGGGAAAGTCTGAAGCTTTCTTT,CASSHTEEGKSEAFF
TRBV6-1,.,large,TRBJ1-1,TGTGCCAGCAGTGAAATAGGAACTGAAGCTTTCTTT,CASSEIGTEAFF
TRBV27,.,.,TRBJ1-5,TGTGCCAGCAGTTTATCGAGTCCCCCAGGGCTTCAGCCCCAGCATTTT,CASSLSSPPGLQPQHF
TRBV3-1/TRBV3-2,.,.,TRBJ2-7,TGTGCCAGCAGCCAAAAGTTTGCGGGGTACGAGCAGTACTTC,CASSQKFAGYEQYF
TRBV4-1,TRBD1,.,TRBJ2-7,TGCGCCAGCAGCCAGGCCGGGACAGGGTGGCACGAGCAGTACTTC,CASSQAGTGWHEQYF
TRBV5-1,.,few,TRBJ2-2,TGCGCCAGCAGCCGGGACTCATCCACCGGGGAGCTGTTTTTT,CASSRDSSTGELFF
TRBV30,.,few,TRBJ1-2,TGTGCCTGGGGGGAGTCGGCTAACTATGGCTACACCTTC,CAWGESANYGYTF
TRBV7-3,.,.,TRBJ2-1,TGTGCCAGCAGCTTAGAGTCGGGGCTTAGGAATGAGCAGTTCTTC,CASSLESGLRNEQFF
TRBV7-8,.,.,TRBJ2-1,TGTGCCAGCAGCTTAGATAGGGGCAACAGGGTGCAGTTCTTC,CASSLDRGNRVQFF
TRBV7-3,.,.,TRBJ2-4,TGTGCCAGCAGCTTAACGGGGGGCGGGGAAAACATTCAGTACTTC,CASSLTGGGENIQYF